The next 17 T cell receptor beta chains were all read from a single sample in a study of graft-versus-host responses after intestinal transplantation. Sequenced by immunoSEQ multiplex PCR; TCRdb stores in-frame clones only, minus some. The sample shows over 100,000 clones, just under 95% of them seen only once. What these receptors recognize is not known. Sequencing was performed on unstimulated CD8+ T cells sorted from spleen or lymph node cells, taken before transplant. The receptors originated from a human donor who was the organ donor for an intestinal transplant.

The rearrangement joins TRBV30 to TRBJ2-2, with D possibly matching TRBD1 (5 bases). The CDR3 extends over 17 amino acids. Trimming stripped 2 bases from V and 1 base from J, with 17 bases between. The germline gives CDR1 GTSNPN, CDR2 SVGIG (reference sequence). The CDR3 nucleotides are TGTGCCTGGAGTTCCCTGGGCAGGGAAGGGAACACCGGGGAGCTGTTTTTT. It codes for CAWSSLGREGNTGELFF.

The chain is built from TRBV9 and TRBJ1-1, with D tentatively TRBD1 (6 bases). Germline values: CDR1 SGDLS, CDR2 YYNGEE. V lost 4 bases to trimming and J lost 6 bases, with 13 bases between them. CDR3 length: 13 amino acids. CDR3 region: CASSQQGDAEAFF. The CDR3 DNA is TGTGCCAGCAGCCAACAGGGTGACGCTGAAGCTTTCTTT.

V usage is TRBV4-1 and J usage is TRBJ2-1; 7 nucleotides match TRBD2. V lost 5 bases and J lost 7; bases outside the gene matches: 11. Germline-derived CDR1 and CDR2 are MGHRA and YSYEKL. The CDR3 has 15 amino acids. The CDR3 DNA reads as TGCGCCAGCAGCAATCTGGCGGGAGATAGAAATGAGCAGTTCTTC. It yields the protein CASSNLAGDRNEQFF.

J is TRBJ2-7 and V is TRBV5-4; possible D gene TRBD1, 6 bases. The CDR3 sequence is 14 residues long. Trimming removed 0 bases at V and 4 bases at J, with 11 bases between. From germline, CDR1 is SGHNT and CDR2 YYREEE (reference sequence). For the CDR3, the DNA is TGTGCCAGCAGCTTGGCCGGGACAAAATACGAGCAGTACTTC. Protein product: CASSLAGTKYEQYF.

The genes are TRBV27 and TRBJ1-2; D might be TRBD1 (5 bases). Germline values: CDR1 MNHEY, CDR2 SMNVEV (reference sequence). CDR3 length: 17 amino acids. The V gene lost 2 bases and the J gene lost 4 bases, with 20 bases spanning the gap. CDR3 amino acids: CASSLIGGVQASYGYTF. For the CDR3, the DNA is TGTGCCAGCAGTTTAATTGGGGGGGTACAGGCCTCCTATGGCTACACCTTC.

The gene calls are TRBV15 and TRBJ2-7; 8 nucleotides match TRBD1. Losses at the gene ends were 4 bases for V and 4 bases for J; bases not matched to a gene: 9. The CDR3 loop spans 15 amino acids. Germline V gene sequence: CDR1 LNHNV, CDR2 YYDKDF (reference sequence). DNA of the CDR3: TGTGCCACCAGCACTGACCGGGACAGGTATTACGAGCAGTACTTC. Its protein product is CATSTDRDRYYEQYF. The entire variable domain, with the rest obtained from reference TRBV15 and TRBJ2-7, is as follows: DAMVIQNPRYQVTQFGKPVTLSCSQTLNHNVMYWYQQKSSQAPKLLFHYYDKDFNNEADTPDNFQSRRPNTSFCFLDIRSPGLGDTAMYLCATSTDRDRYYEQYFGPGTRLTVT.

The chain has TRBV6-5 and TRBJ2-2, with D uncertain. In germline, CDR1 is MNHEY, CDR2 SVGAGI. This CDR3 is built from 15 residues. With 0 bases removed from V and 3 bases from J, the gap between germline ends came to 8 bases. In DNA, the CDR3 is TGTGCCAGCAGTTACTCAAGACGGTACACCGGGGAGCTGTTTTTT. Translated, it gives CASSYSRRYTGELFF.

CDR3 DNA: TGTGCCAGCAGCTTTATGCGGACTGAAGCTTTCTTT. Translated: CASSFMRTEAFF. The chain is built from TRBV5-6 and TRBJ1-1; D not resolved. The CDR3 contains 12 residues. Germline V gene sequence: CDR1 SGHDT, CDR2 YYEEEE. Between the trimmed V and J ends, which lost 2 bases and 5 bases, there was a span of 7 bases. Full variable domain (remainder filled in from reference TRBV5-6 and TRBJ1-1): DAGVTQSPTHLIKTRGQQVTLRCSPKSGHDTVSWYQQALGQGPQFIFQYYEEEERQRGNFPDRFSGHQFPNYSSELNVNALLLGDSALYLCASSFMRTEAFFGQGTRLTVV.

V and J are TRBV10-1 and TRBJ2-5, with 10 bases fitting TRBD2. V lost 0 bases to trimming and J lost 5 bases; unmatched junction nucleotides: 12. Germline values: CDR1 WNHNN, CDR2 SYGVQD (reference sequence). This CDR3 is 18 amino acids long. CDR3: CASSESRLPSGRGETQYF. CDR3 sequence (DNA): TGCGCCAGCAGTGAGTCGCGCCTCCCTAGCGGGAGAGGTGAGACCCAGTACTTC.

The chain employs TRBV19 and TRBJ2-2; no definite D call. Per germline, CDR1 LNHDA and CDR2 SQIVND (reference sequence). Trimming took off 6 bases at V and 1 base at J, with 9 bases between the two ends. The CDR3 totals 14 residues. CDR3 DNA sequence: TGTGCCAGTAGGGACCTAGGGAACACCGGGGAGCTGTTTTTT. It yields the protein CASRDLGNTGELFF. The full variable domain, with the rest looked up from reference TRBV19 and TRBJ2-2, is DGGITQSPKYLFRKEGQNVTLSCEQNLNHDAMYWYRQDPGQGLRLIYYSQIVNDFQKGDIAEGYSVSREKKESFPLTVTSAQKNPTAFYLCASRDLGNTGELFFGEGSRLTVL.

This clone was seen a single time. This sequence joins TRBV30 and TRBJ2-5; 7 bases are shared with TRBD1. The germline gives CDR1 GTSNPN, CDR2 SVGIG (reference sequence). The CDR3 covers 15 residues. Trimming cost V 2 bases and J 1 base; bases outside gene matches: 7. CDR3 sequence reads: CAWSRYGTVQETQYF. CDR3 DNA sequence: TGTGCCTGGAGTCGATACGGGACAGTCCAAGAGACCCAGTACTTC.

This clone was picked up one time. The V gene is TRBV7-9, the J gene TRBJ2-5; 9 bases are a match to TRBD2. With V trimmed by 4 bases and J by 9 bases, 6 bases remained unmatched. CDR1 is SEHNR, CDR2 FQNEAQ, per germline (reference sequence). The CDR3 is made up of 13 amino acids. The CDR3: CASSSFAGGAQYF. The CDR3 DNA reads TGTGCCAGCAGCTCTTTTGCGGGAGGGGCCCAGTACTTC. Filled out from reference TRBV7-9 and TRBJ2-5, the complete variable domain reads DTGVSQNPRHKITKRGQNVTFRCDPISEHNRLYWYRQTLGQGPEFLTYFQNEAQLEKSRLLSDRFSAERPKGSFSTLEIQRTEQGDSAMYLCASSSFAGGAQYFGPGTRLLVL.

This clone appeared a single time. The V call is TRBV28, the J call TRBJ2-5; 8 nucleotides agree with TRBD2. The trim removed 4 bases at V and 5 bases at J, leaving 12 bases unmatched. CDR3 length equals 16 residues. Per the germline V gene, CDR1 is MDHEN and CDR2 is SYDVKM. DNA of the CDR3: TGTGCCAGCAGTTCTCTATCGGGAGGGCCTGGGGAGACCCAGTACTTC. Its protein is CASSSLSGGPGETQYF.

J is TRBJ2-5 and V is TRBV5-1, with D possibly matching TRBD1 (5 bases). The CDR3 loop spans 17 amino acids. Germline V gene sequence: CDR1 SGHRS, CDR2 YFSETQ. Between the trimmed V and J ends, which lost 1 base and 1 base, there was a span of 17 bases. CDR3 coding DNA: TGCGCCAGCAGCTTGAGTCATGCAGGGCTGGTCCAAGAGACCCAGTACTTC. It is translated as CASSLSHAGLVQETQYF. Full variable domain (missing parts from reference TRBV5-1 and TRBJ2-5): KAGVTQTPRYLIKTRGQQVTLSCSPISGHRSVSWYQQTPGQGLQFLFEYFSETQRNKGNFPGRFSGRQFSNSRSEMNVSTLELGDSALYLCASSLSHAGLVQETQYFGPGTRLLVL.

The V and J genes are TRBV27 and TRBJ1-2; a weak D match, TRBD1 (5 bases). The V gene's germline CDR1 is MNHEY and CDR2 SMNVEV (reference sequence). This CDR3 is built from 15 residues. V was cut by 2 bases and J by 0 bases, with 10 bases left in between. CDR3 amino acids: CASSLLGGANYGYTF. The CDR3 bases are TGTGCCAGCAGTTTACTCGGGGGGGCTAACTATGGCTACACCTTC.

The chain couples TRBV7-9 to TRBJ2-3; TRBD2 might be the D (5 bases). Trimming cost V 5 bases and J 5 bases, with 14 bases left between them. In germline, CDR1 is SEHNR, CDR2 FQNEAQ (reference sequence). CDR3 length: 14 amino acids. The CDR3 loop is CASSPSLERDTQYF. The CDR3 DNA reads TGTGCCAGCAGCCCCTCACTAGAAAGAGATACGCAGTATTTT.

The rearrangement links TRBV27 to TRBJ2-2; 9 nucleotides line up with TRBD1. This CDR3 has 16 residues. Germline V lookup: CDR1 MNHEY, CDR2 SMNVEV (reference sequence). V gave up 1 base and J gave up 5 bases; unmatched junction bases: 5. For the CDR3, the DNA is TGTGCCAGCAGTTTATTGGGGACAGGGTTGACCGGGGAGCTGTTTTTT. Its protein product is CASSLLGTGLTGELFF.